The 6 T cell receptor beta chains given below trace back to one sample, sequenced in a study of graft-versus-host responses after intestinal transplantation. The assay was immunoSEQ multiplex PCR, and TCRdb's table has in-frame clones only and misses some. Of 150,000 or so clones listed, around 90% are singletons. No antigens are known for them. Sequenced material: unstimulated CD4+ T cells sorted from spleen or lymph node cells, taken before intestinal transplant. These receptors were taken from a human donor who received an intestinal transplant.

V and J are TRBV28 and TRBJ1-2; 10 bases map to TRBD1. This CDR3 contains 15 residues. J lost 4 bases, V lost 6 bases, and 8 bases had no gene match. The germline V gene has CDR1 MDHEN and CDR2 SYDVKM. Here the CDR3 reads CASRFGTGEGYGYTF. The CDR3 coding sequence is TGTGCCAGCAGATTTGGGACAGGGGAAGGCTATGGCTACACCTTC.

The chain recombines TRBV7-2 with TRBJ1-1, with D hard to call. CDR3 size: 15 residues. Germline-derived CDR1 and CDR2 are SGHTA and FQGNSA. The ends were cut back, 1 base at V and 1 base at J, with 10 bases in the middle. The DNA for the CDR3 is TGTGCCAGCAGCTTAGTGGTCACGGCGAACACTGAAGCTTTCTTT. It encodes CASSLVVTANTEAFF. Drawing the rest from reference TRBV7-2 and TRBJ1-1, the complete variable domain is GAGVSQSPSNKVTEKGKDVELRCDPISGHTALYWYRQSLGQGLEFLIYFQGNSAPDKSGLPSDRFSAERTGGSVSTLTIQRTQQEDSAVYLCASSLVVTANTEAFFGQGTRLTVV.

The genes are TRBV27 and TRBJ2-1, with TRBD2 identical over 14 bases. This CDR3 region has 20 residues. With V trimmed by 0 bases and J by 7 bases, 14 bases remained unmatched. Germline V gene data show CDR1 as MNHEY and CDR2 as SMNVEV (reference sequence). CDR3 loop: CASSLSYGTSGRILENEQFF. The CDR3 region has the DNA TGTGCCAGCAGTTTATCGTACGGGACTAGCGGGAGAATCCTCGAGAATGAGCAGTTCTTC.

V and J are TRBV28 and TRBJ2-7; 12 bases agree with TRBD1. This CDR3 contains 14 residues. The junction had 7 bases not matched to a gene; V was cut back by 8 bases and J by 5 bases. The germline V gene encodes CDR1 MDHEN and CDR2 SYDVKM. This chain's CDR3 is CASWAGTGGNEQYF. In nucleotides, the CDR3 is TGTGCCAGCTGGGCCGGGACAGGGGGCAACGAGCAGTACTTC.

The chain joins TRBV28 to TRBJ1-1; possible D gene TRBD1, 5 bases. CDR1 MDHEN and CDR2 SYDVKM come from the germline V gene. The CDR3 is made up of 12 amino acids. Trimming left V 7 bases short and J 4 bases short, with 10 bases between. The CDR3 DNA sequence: TGTGCCAGCAAGTCAGGGAGCACTGAAGCTTTCTTT. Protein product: CASKSGSTEAFF.

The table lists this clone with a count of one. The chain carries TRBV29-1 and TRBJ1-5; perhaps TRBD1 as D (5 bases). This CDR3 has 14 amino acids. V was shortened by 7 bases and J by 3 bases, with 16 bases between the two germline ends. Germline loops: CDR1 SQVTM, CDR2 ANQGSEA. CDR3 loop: CSAGGLGDNQPQHF. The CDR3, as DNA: TGCAGCGCCGGGGGTTTAGGGGACAATCAGCCCCAGCATTTT.